The sequence of this T cell receptor beta chain was determined in a study of graft-versus-host responses after intestinal transplantation (dated by TCRdb to about 2021). With regard to the full study: The transplants that recipients got were multivisceral, liver-intestinal, or isolated intestinal. Anti-thymocyte globulin induction was given to all recipients, followed by maintenance tacrolimus and steroids for around three years. After intestinal transplantation, graft-versus-host and host-versus-graft alloreactive T cell clones were followed in the graft, circulation and bone marrow using bulk TCR-beta CDR3 sequencing. Alloreactive clones were identified by sequencing pre-transplant mixed lymphocyte reaction products and comparing these products with unstimulated pre-transplant donor and recipient T cells. The cohort enrolled some 23 intestinal transplant recipients, one of whom was a retransplant, and a few patients without pretransplant specimens were excluded. Donor T cell macrochimerism was defined as a peak of at least 4% donor T cells among recipient peripheral blood mononuclear cells. Rather than being sequenced by the commercial service, samples from a few later patients were sequenced in-house on an Illumina MiSeq and processed with MiXCR. Summary of the overall study and its limitations: Early after transplant, peak levels of circulating GvH clones were associated with declines in HvG clones. GvH clones were detected in recipient bone marrow, and some of these GvH clones were observed earlier in ileal mucosa or blood, consistent with an intestinal mucosal origin. In the allografts of patients with donor T cell macrochimerism, GvH to HvG T cell clonal ratios were high. The conclusions were limited by the relatively low number and heterogeneity of the intestinal transplant patients.

As regards this clone: Its cognate antigen has yet to be identified. Base quality data are lacking; no much larger clone is found one base away.

Receptor libraries were prepared by the immunoSEQ multiplex PCR assay. For most patients, genomic DNA was isolated using the Qiagen DNeasy Blood and Tissue Kit and was shipped frozen to Adaptive Biotechnologies for TCR sequencing. For most patients, genomic DNA was subjected to high-throughput TCR-beta CDR3 sequencing by Adaptive Biotechnologies. Per the authors' processing: TCR sequencing data were retrieved from Adaptive's ImmunoSEQ software for 15 to 20 patients, whereas a few other patients were processed with MiXCR and VDJtools. To correct CD4 versus CD8 sorting errors, any sequence found in both subsets at a frequency ratio below 5:1 was removed. CDR3 nucleotide sequences shared by donor and recipient were removed because the origin of these sequences could not be assigned. To be classed as alloreactive, a clone needed at least 2-fold expansion over unstimulated cells and a minimum CFSE-low frequency of 0.002% (template counts) or 0.001% (read counts). A clone was considered mappable if detected in the sequenced pre-transplant spleen, lymph node, or MLR CFSE-low populations of the donor or recipient. Cumulative frequency of alloreactive clones was calculated as a percentage of all sequences weighted by copy number. Entries here come from immuneACCESS through TCRdb and include only in-frame sequences with V and J called. Some clones fail to appear in such tables; in the studies checked, an unresolved V gene covers under half of the shortfall, and the cause of the remainder is unknown. The V and J calls and clone size were taken over from that table, and D and trimming were inferred from the DNA. Counted in this sample were 85,000 to 110,000 clones; roughly 93% of them appeared once. The top ten constitute approximately 1.2% of the sample.

The sample's time point label, in plain terms: cells obtained before transplantation from donor or recipient. CD3+CD4+ and CD3+CD8+ populations were FACS-sorted from unstimulated pre-transplant donor and recipient cells taken from spleen or lymph nodes. This clonotype originated in a human donor who received an intestinal transplant. The sample was unstimulated CD8+ T cells sorted from spleen or lymph node cells, taken before intestinal transplant.

The DNA sequence follows: TGTGCCAGCAGTTCGCCTTCAAAAAAGGCCTATAATTCACCCCTCCACTTT. The resulting protein is CASSSPSKKAYNSPLHF. This receptor chain uses TRBV27 and TRBJ1-6; no D gene is confidently identified. Trimming costs V 4 bases and J 2 bases, and their ends lie 15 bases apart. Its CDR3 holds 17 amino acids, cysteine through phenylalanine. Just CDR3 DNA is preserved here, 51 bases in frame from base 1. Looking up the germline V gene (reference sequence) yields CDR1 MNHEY and CDR2 SMNVEV.